Below are 24 T cell receptor beta chains sequenced from a single sample in a study of spatial heterogeneity in lung cancer. Whole-study results and caveats: Tumor mutation counts were tracked by expanded intratumoral alpha and beta TCR counts.

What these receptors recognize is not known. Time point noted: sample taken at primary tumor resection. Using its own MiXCR run on the 5' RACE reads, TCRdb lists one record per CDR3 protein. This sample has about 17,000 distinct CDR3 sequences; roughly 6% occur once, and the top ten carry around 7%. Sequenced here: lung tumor tissue, sampled at surgery. The source is a male donor with early-stage non-small cell lung cancer.

This clonotype came up many times. In a library made to pick up alpha chains, this beta chain is a stray read with a size that means little. V usage is TRBV14 and J usage is TRBJ1-1; D not resolved. This CDR3 comprises 13 residues. Between the trimmed V and J ends, which lost 3 bases and 6 bases, there was a span of 11 bases. The germline V gene has CDR1 SGHDN and CDR2 FVKESK. The CDR3 region is CASSQGNEAEAFF. The DNA of the CDR3 is TGTGCCAGCAGCCAGGGGAACGAGGCTGAAGCTTTCTTT.

This clonotype occurred many times. Its ends do not fully match the called genes, so a read error is possible. As an off-target read in a library built for alpha chains, this beta chain has a frequency of little significance. The genes are TRBV7-7 and TRBJ2-1; 10 positions match TRBD2. Germline V CDR1 and CDR2: SSHAT, FNYEAQ (reference sequence). The CDR3 covers 15 residues. CDR3 sequence reads: CASSLASGRLNEQFF. CDR3 in DNA: TGTGCTAGCAGCTTAGCTAGCGGGAGACTCAATGAGCAGTTCTTC.

This clonotype was seen at least ten times. A library prepared for alpha chains yielded this beta chain as an off-target read; its size is of little meaning. J is TRBJ2-5 and V is TRBV4-1, with a weak D call TRBD1 (5 bases). Between the trimmed V and J ends, which lost 4 bases and 4 bases, there was a span of 13 bases. Germline V gene sequence: CDR1 MGHRA, CDR2 YSYEKL. This CDR3 comprises 14 residues. CDR3 sequence: CASSLTQGSETQYF. The DNA for the CDR3 is TGCGCCAGCAGCCTTACCCAGGGTTCAGAGACCCAGTACTTC.

This clonotype was counted many times. This beta chain lies outside the target of a library built for alpha chains; its clone size means little. CDR3 residues: CASSNPGRSGGEKLFF. CDR3 bases: TGTGCCAGCAGTAATCCGGGGAGGTCAGGGGGTGAAAAACTGTTTTTT. The chain recombines TRBV7-8 with TRBJ1-4, with 7 bases identical to TRBD1. The CDR3 covers 16 residues. Germline CDR1 is SGHVS and CDR2 is FQNEAQ. V shed 6 bases, J shed 7 bases, and the junction held 14 bases outside the gene matches.

This clonotype has ten or more counts. This beta chain is off target for a library built for alpha chains, so its abundance means little. This chain uses TRBV29-1 with TRBJ1-2; 7 bases agree with TRBD1. The CDR3 loop spans 12 amino acids. The V segment lost 5 bases and the J segment 4 bases; nucleotides outside the gene matches: 4. CDR1 is SQVTM, CDR2 ANQGSEA, per germline. This CDR3 is CSVMGDSYGYTF. CDR3 sequence (DNA): TGCAGCGTTATGGGGGACAGCTATGGCTACACCTTC.

At least ten counts were recorded for this clonotype. The size of this beta chain means little, since it is a stray read in a library made for alpha chains. This sequence joins TRBV2 and TRBJ1-1, with D perhaps matching TRBD1 (6 bases). V was cut by 5 bases and J by 4 bases, with 14 bases left in between. Germline CDR1 is SNHLY and CDR2 is FYNNEI. The CDR3 runs 14 residues. The CDR3 is CASSRQERSTEAFF. CDR3 sequence (DNA): TGTGCCAGCAGTAGACAGGAGAGATCCACTGAAGCTTTCTTT.

In regard to this clonotype: Because the library targeted alpha chains, this beta chain is an off-target read whose size means little. The rearrangement links TRBV18 to TRBJ2-3; D possibly corresponds to TRBD1 (6 bases). This CDR3 is 14 amino acids long. V was shortened by 6 bases and J by 4 bases, with 14 bases between the two germline ends. Germline V gene sequence: CDR1 KGHSH, CDR2 LQKENI. This chain's CDR3 is CASSQGPGADTQYF. The DNA of the CDR3 is TGTGCCAGCTCGCAAGGACCAGGGGCAGATACGCAGTATTTT.

Ten or more counts support this clonotype. Little can be read into the size of this beta chain, an off-target read in a library designed for alpha chains. The V call is TRBV4-2, the J call TRBJ2-3; weak D call: TRBD1 (5 bases). The CDR3 contains 14 residues. Germline CDR1 LGHNA, CDR2 YNFKEQ. The ends were cut back, 0 bases at V and 8 bases at J, with 12 bases in the middle. DNA of the CDR3: TGTGCCAGCAGCCAAGATCTTAGGGGTGGTACGCAGTATTTT. This sequence encodes CASSQDLRGGTQYF.

A note on this clonotype: This may come from a read error, since a much larger clone is one base off. As an off-target read in a library built for alpha chains, this beta chain has a frequency of little significance. The chain uses TRBV27 and TRBJ2-7; D may be TRBD2 (5 bases). Germline assignment: CDR1 MNHEY and CDR2 SMNVEV (reference sequence). V was pared by 6 bases and J by 0 bases, with 9 bases between. The CDR3 totals 13 residues. In nucleotides, the CDR3 is TGTGCCAGCAGCTCACTAGACTCCTACGAGCAGTACTTC. It codes for CASSSLDSYEQYF.

At least ten counts were recorded for this clonotype. The library was designed around alpha chains, so this beta chain is a stray read whose abundance carries little weight. This chain joins TRBV7-2 and TRBJ2-7; D is undetermined. The CDR3 totals 14 residues. The V and J ends lost 1 base and 0 bases respectively, with 7 bases between them. The germline V gene encodes CDR1 SGHTA and CDR2 FQGNSA. As DNA, the CDR3 is TGTGCCAGCAGCTTAGTGGGCAGCTCCTACGAGCAGTACTTC. It is translated as CASSLVGSSYEQYF.

Relative to its sample, this clonotype is medium-sized. This beta chain appears as a stray read in a library generated for alpha chains; its size is not informative. The gene calls are TRBV5-1 and TRBJ2-6; no firm D call. This CDR3 contains 16 residues. V was cut by 0 bases and J by 2 bases, with 9 bases left in between. From germline, CDR1 is SGHRS and CDR2 YFSETQ. The CDR3 region has the DNA TGCGCCAGCAGCTTGGATTTCCGGGCTGGGGCCAACGTCCTGACTTTC. It specifies CASSLDFRAGANVLTF.

This clonotype has a count of ten or more. Little can be read into the size of this beta chain, an off-target read in a library designed for alpha chains. The V call is TRBV10-2, the J call TRBJ1-3, with D hard to call. Trimming removed 6 bases at V and 5 bases at J, with 14 bases between. The germline V gene has CDR1 WSHSY and CDR2 SAAADI. CDR3 size: 14 residues. The CDR3 is CASRVSLFRNTIYF. Here the CDR3 DNA reads TGCGCCAGCAGGGTCAGTCTTTTCCGAAACACCATATATTTT.

This clonotype has a count of ten or more. This beta chain is an unintended read in a library built for alpha chains; its size means little. The chain uses TRBV20-1 and TRBJ2-1; 9 bases fit TRBD2. Looked up from germline, CDR1 is DFQATT and CDR2 is SNEGSKA (reference sequence). The trim removed 6 bases at V and 3 bases at J, leaving 9 bases unmatched. The CDR3 loop spans 15 amino acids. The chain's CDR3 is CSAIPAGGRYNEQFF. Here the CDR3 DNA reads TGCAGTGCGATACCAGCGGGGGGACGCTACAATGAGCAGTTCTTC.

This clonotype was seen at least ten times. This beta chain is a stray read from a library made for alpha chains; its abundance is not meaningful. This chain links TRBV27 with TRBJ2-3; 12 bases agree with TRBD2. V lost 5 bases to trimming and J lost 6 bases; unmatched junction nucleotides: 9. CDR1 is MNHEY, CDR2 SMNVEV, per germline (reference sequence). The CDR3 runs to 16 residues. CDR3 residues: CASSGPLAGGPDTQYF. CDR3 coding DNA: TGTGCCAGCAGTGGGCCCCTAGCGGGAGGGCCGGATACGCAGTATTTT.

By share of the sample, this clonotype is medium-sized. This beta chain appears as a stray read in a library generated for alpha chains; its size is not informative. The chain employs TRBV11-2 and TRBJ2-5; 8 bases are shared with TRBD2. Germline CDR1 is SGHAT and CDR2 is FQNNGV. The CDR3 sequence is 14 residues long. With 1 base clipped from V and 4 bases from J, the junction kept 2 bases outside the gene matches. The CDR3 spells CASSLGREAETQYF. CDR3 in DNA: TGTGCCAGCAGCTTAGGGCGGGAGGCAGAGACCCAGTACTTC.

Note on this clonotype: Possible read error: a much larger clone is one base away. With the library built for alpha chains, this beta chain is off target and its frequency is not meaningful. This chain joins TRBV6-2 or TRBV6-3 and TRBJ2-7; a possible D gene is TRBD2 (5 bases). The length of the CDR3 is 10 residues. Per germline, CDR1 MNHEY and CDR2 SVGEGT. For the CDR3, the DNA is TGTGCCACCGGGGAGATCGAGCATTACTTC. Its translation: CATGEIEHYF.

This clonotype was detected ten times or more. This beta chain represents an off-target read in a library built for alpha chains; its size is of limited meaning. The chain has TRBV7-2 and TRBJ1-1; D is possibly TRBD1 (5 bases). Germline V gives CDR1 SGHTA, CDR2 FQGNSA. With 5 bases removed from V and 7 bases from J, the gap between germline ends came to 14 bases. This CDR3 region has 13 residues. CDR3 sequence reads: CASSHSGHSEAFF. CDR3 sequence (DNA): TGTGCCAGCAGCCATTCTGGACACAGTGAAGCTTTCTTT.

In the case of this clonotype: For a library built for alpha chains, this beta chain is a stray read; little rests on its size. The CDR3 protein is CSFLAGQGDTQYF. DNA for the CDR3: TGCAGCTTCCTCGCGGGACAGGGAGATACGCAGTATTTT. The V and J genes are TRBV29-1 and TRBJ2-3; 9 nucleotides align to TRBD1. Germline values: CDR1 SQVTM, CDR2 ANQGSEA. CDR3 length: 13 residues. After removal of 8 bases from V and 5 bases from J, the junction contained 8 bases not matched to a gene.

With respect to this clonotype: A much larger clone lies a single base off, so this may be a read error. This beta chain represents an off-target read in a library built for alpha chains; its size is of limited meaning. The chain has TRBV6-6 and TRBJ1-5, with D possibly being TRBD1 (6 bases). The CDR3 contains 13 residues. The V and J ends lost 4 bases and 7 bases respectively, with 11 bases between them. The germline CDR1 and CDR2 sequences are MNHNY and SVGAGI (reference sequence). CDR3 nucleotides: TGTGCCAGCAGTTTCGAACAGGGACAGCCCCAGCATTTT. Its translation: CASSFEQGQPQHF.

This clonotype was detected ten times or more. This beta chain slipped into a library made for alpha chains as a stray read, so its size is not meaningful. The chain couples TRBV20-1 to TRBJ2-5; 7 bases align to TRBD2. The V and J ends lost 5 bases and 0 bases, in that order; junction bases with no gene match: 0. The CDR3 consists of 12 residues. Looked up from germline, CDR1 is DFQATT and CDR2 is SNEGSKA (reference sequence). CDR3 amino acids: CSARGDQETQYF. For the CDR3, the DNA is TGCAGTGCTCGGGGGGACCAAGAGACCCAGTACTTC.

This clonotype was recorded many times. Because this beta chain is a stray read in a library intended to capture alpha chains, its abundance should not be given much weight. The rearrangement links TRBV5-1 to TRBJ1-4; D gene uncertain. V lost 4 bases to trimming and J lost 2 bases, with 9 bases between them. This CDR3 is 14 amino acids long. The V gene's germline CDR1 is SGHRS and CDR2 YFSETQ. The CDR3 DNA reads as TGCGCCAGCAGCCCTGCGGAGACTAATGAAAAACTGTTTTTT. The encoded protein is CASSPAETNEKLFF.

This clonotype was found many times. Little can be read into the size of this beta chain, an off-target read in a library designed for alpha chains. V usage is TRBV20-1 and J usage is TRBJ2-1; D assignment may be TRBD1 or TRBD2 (6 bases each). Per germline, CDR1 DFQATT and CDR2 SNEGSKA (reference sequence). The V and J ends lost 4 bases and 4 bases respectively, with 14 bases between them. This CDR3 has 14 amino acids. In nucleotides, the CDR3 is TGCAGTGCTATAGAGGGGGGACTTTACAATGAGCAGTTCTTC. It encodes CSAIEGGLYNEQFF.

This clonotype occurred a few times. This beta chain represents an off-target read in a library built for alpha chains; its size is of limited meaning. The chain uses TRBV7-1 and TRBJ2-2; 7 bases align to TRBD1. TRBV7-1 carries the ORF label, with uncertain function. The V gene end was trimmed by 3 bases and the J gene end by 1 base; junction bases not matched to a gene: 5. The CDR3 runs 16 residues. The CDR3 DNA reads as TGTGCCAGCAGCTCCGGACAGGACATGAACACCGGGGAGCTGTTTTTT. Protein product: CASSSGQDMNTGELFF.

In regard to this clonotype: This beta chain is an unintended read in a library built for alpha chains; its size means little. The chain couples TRBV4-2 to TRBJ2-1; 8 bases align to TRBD2. The CDR3 loop spans 14 amino acids. Germline V gene sequence: CDR1 LGHNA, CDR2 YNFKEQ. Trimming removed 4 bases from V and 4 bases from J; junction bases left unmatched: 3. CDR3 bases: TGTGCCAGCAGCCGTAGCGGGACGTACAATGAGCAGTTCTTC. Amino acid sequence: CASSRSGTYNEQFF.